This T cell receptor (beta chain) emerged from a study of blood T cell repertoires in COVID-19. Study information: The study drew acute and convalescent COVID-19 samples from the United States, Italy and Spain. Nucleic acid was either cDNA or gDNA, and it came from T cells, B-cell-depleted T cells, or PBMCs.

Seattle participants joined during active infection and were tracked over time. Original processing notes: Reference gene primers were amplified, and this amplification served to estimate nucleated cell counts. Only in-frame clones appear in the TCRdb table, and some are missing; sequencing was by immunoSEQ multiplex PCR. That table is the source of V, J and clone size, and D and trimming were worked out from the DNA. The data hold approximately 290,000 clones, with approximately 85% observed a single time. Trimming left V 3 bases short and J 3 bases short, with 6 bases between. Germline loops: CDR1 DFQATT, CDR2 SNEGSKA (reference sequence). This CDR3 comprises 11 residues.

V gene TRBV20-1 combines with J gene TRBJ2-7; D unclear. The specimen was peripheral blood. The TCR comes from a human donor with COVID-19, enrolled during active disease. The donor label of this sample is uncertain. The chain's CDR3 is CSARSIYEQYF. DNA of the CDR3: TGCAGTGCTAGGTCAATCTACGAGCAGTACTTC.